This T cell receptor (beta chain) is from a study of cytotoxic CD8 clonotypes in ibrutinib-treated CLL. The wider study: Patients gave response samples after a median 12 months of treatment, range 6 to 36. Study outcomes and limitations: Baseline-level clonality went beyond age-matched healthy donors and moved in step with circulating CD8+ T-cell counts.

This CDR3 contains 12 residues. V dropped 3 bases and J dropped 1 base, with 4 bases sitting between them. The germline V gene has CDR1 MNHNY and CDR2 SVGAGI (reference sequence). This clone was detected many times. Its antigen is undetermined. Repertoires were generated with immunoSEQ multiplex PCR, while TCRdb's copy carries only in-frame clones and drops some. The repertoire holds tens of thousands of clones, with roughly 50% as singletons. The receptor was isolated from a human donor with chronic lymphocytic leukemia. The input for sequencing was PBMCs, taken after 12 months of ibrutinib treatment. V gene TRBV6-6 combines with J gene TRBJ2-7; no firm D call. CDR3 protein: CASSYTSYEQYF. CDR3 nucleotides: TGTGCCAGCAGTTATACTTCCTACGAGCAGTACTTC.